This TCR beta chain was identified during a study of blood T cell repertoires in COVID-19. Study details: The samples span acute and convalescent COVID-19 from the United States, Italy and Spain.

TCRdb's copy holds only in-frame clones and misses some; the assay was immunoSEQ multiplex PCR. The sample consists of about 220,000 clones, about 85% of them appearing once. This clone was seen only once. The germline V gene encodes CDR1 LGHDT and CDR2 YNNKEL (reference sequence). V was trimmed by 2 bases and J by 1 base, leaving 11 bases between them. This CDR3 is built from 16 residues. This clonotype was obtained from a man aged 50 to 59 who had recovered from COVID-19. The specimen was peripheral blood. The chain employs TRBV3-1 (or the pseudogene TRBV3-2) and TRBJ2-2, with D maybe TRBD2 (6 bases). The CDR3 is CASSQYGGKNTGELFF. The CDR3 DNA sequence: TGTGCCAGCAGCCAATATGGAGGGAAGAACACCGGGGAGCTGTTTTTT.